A selection of T cell receptor beta chains follows, all from one sample in a study of PD-1 blockade in classical Hodgkin lymphoma. Profiling relied on immunoSEQ multiplex PCR, and the TCRdb table lists in-frame clones only, not all of them. Here the sample spans about 23,000 clones, roughly nine tenths being singletons. Sequencing used CD4+ T cells from blood. The receptors were gathered from a human donor with classical Hodgkin lymphoma. Both conserved end residues are trimmed from each CDR3.

j_call: TRBJ2-1; v_call: TRBV10-3; cdr3_aa: AISGPPGLAAYNEQF
j_call: TRBJ2-3; v_call: TRBV10-3; cdr3_aa: AISREPGTDTQY
j_call: TRBJ2-7; v_call: TRBV5-1; cdr3_aa: ASSSGSSYEQY
j_call: TRBJ1-5; v_call: TRBV5-6; cdr3_aa: ASSLAGYQPQH
j_call: TRBJ2-5; v_call: TRBV18; cdr3_aa: ASSVLGQETQY
j_call: TRBJ1-6; v_call: TRBV7-3; cdr3_aa: ASIPRLTERWPNSPLH
j_call: TRBJ2-1; v_call: TRBV14; cdr3_aa: ASSRRRTTVYSYNEQF
j_call: TRBJ2-3; v_call: TRBV5-4; cdr3_aa: ASKTGGIADTQY
j_call: TRBJ2-7; v_call: TRBV4-2; cdr3_aa: ASSQGQGAGYEQY
j_call: TRBJ2-7; v_call: TRBV27; cdr3_aa: ASSTPGLAGTEQY
j_call: TRBJ1-6; v_call: TRBV5-4; cdr3_aa: ASSSPLTGQNSPLH
j_call: TRBJ1-5; v_call: TRBV28; cdr3_aa: ASTPSQGRGQPQH
j_call: TRBJ1-6; v_call: TRBV5-6; cdr3_aa: ASSLGDINSPLH
j_call: TRBJ2-7; v_call: TRBV6-1; cdr3_aa: ASSRGQGAFYEQY
j_call: TRBJ1-2; v_call: TRBV15; cdr3_aa: ATSRDRERSYGYT
j_call: TRBJ1-5; v_call: TRBV9; cdr3_aa: ASSVGSGSNQPQH
j_call: TRBJ2-3; v_call: TRBV29-1; cdr3_aa: SVERLAGETDTQY
j_call: TRBJ1-1; v_call: TRBV18; cdr3_aa: ASSPTVNTEAF
j_call: TRBJ1-2; v_call: TRBV18; cdr3_aa: ASSPFGEQRLYGYT
j_call: TRBJ2-3; v_call: TRBV5-1; cdr3_aa: ASSLSGGKTSTDTQY
j_call: TRBJ2-3; v_call: TRBV6-5; cdr3_aa: ASRYQGSDTQY
j_call: TRBJ2-7; v_call: TRBV11-2; cdr3_aa: ASRPTGGYEQY
j_call: -; v_call: TRBV10-3; cdr3_aa: AISENQGTYEQY
j_call: TRBJ1-3; v_call: TRBV7-2; cdr3_aa: ASTLPTGASGNTIY
j_call: TRBJ1-3; v_call: TRBV11-2; cdr3_aa: ASSPRTGSTGNTIY
j_call: TRBJ2-1; v_call: TRBV7-9; cdr3_aa: ASSSTGTKFEQF
j_call: TRBJ2-7; v_call: TRBV2; cdr3_aa: ATQYRAAYEQY
j_call: TRBJ2-1; v_call: TRBV27; cdr3_aa: ASSLRDSYSYNEQF
j_call: TRBJ1-1; v_call: TRBV18; cdr3_aa: ASSPQGMGTEAF
j_call: TRBJ1-2; v_call: TRBV6-5; cdr3_aa: ASRQTGVYGYT
j_call: TRBJ1-2; v_call: TRBV7-9; cdr3_aa: ASSLEVQHTNYGYT
j_call: TRBJ1-2; v_call: TRBV29-1; cdr3_aa: SVTVGNYGYT
j_call: TRBJ2-2; v_call: TRBV28; cdr3_aa: ASSLFTQNTGELF
j_call: TRBJ2-7; v_call: TRBV6-5; cdr3_aa: ASRRGQGAYEQY
j_call: TRBJ1-5; v_call: TRBV27; cdr3_aa: ASSPSRGSQPQH
j_call: TRBJ2-5; v_call: TRBV29-1; cdr3_aa: GGGGQETQY
j_call: TRBJ2-7; v_call: TRBV28; cdr3_aa: ASSDPPAREY
j_call: TRBJ2-6; v_call: TRBV6-1; cdr3_aa: ASSAPRGQVDSGANVLT
j_call: TRBJ2-7; v_call: TRBV6-5; cdr3_aa: ASSWDVDRSYEQY
j_call: TRBJ2-1; v_call: TRBV5-1; cdr3_aa: ASSLGGLVASNEQF
j_call: TRBJ2-7; v_call: TRBV4-1; cdr3_aa: ASSPFVQGGSYEQY
j_call: TRBJ1-1; v_call: TRBV7-2; cdr3_aa: ASSSRTGEPEAF
j_call: TRBJ1-2; v_call: TRBV19; cdr3_aa: ASSIGLLFYGYT
j_call: TRBJ2-7; v_call: TRBV19; cdr3_aa: ATRPIANTYEQY
j_call: TRBJ1-1; v_call: TRBV5-1; cdr3_aa: ASSYPGQGAEAF
j_call: TRBJ1-2; v_call: TRBV14; cdr3_aa: ASSQMTGWNYGYT
j_call: TRBJ1-1; v_call: TRBV2; cdr3_aa: ASSEQRNTEAF
j_call: TRBJ2-3; v_call: TRBV9; cdr3_aa: ASSDKGISTDTQY
j_call: TRBJ2-5; v_call: TRBV6-1; cdr3_aa: ASSEAGLALETQY
j_call: TRBJ2-5; v_call: TRBV5-1; cdr3_aa: ASSFSSGQETQY
j_call: TRBJ1-6; v_call: TRBV6-5; cdr3_aa: ASSYAAGQGSSPLH
j_call: TRBJ2-5; v_call: TRBV6-1; cdr3_aa: ASSRGQQETQY
j_call: TRBJ1-1; v_call: TRBV27; cdr3_aa: ASSAQRVGIRAF
j_call: TRBJ2-5; v_call: TRBV28; cdr3_aa: ASSLERGREETQY
j_call: TRBJ1-2; v_call: TRBV4-2; cdr3_aa: ASSQTGGLNYGYT
j_call: TRBJ2-3; v_call: TRBV9; cdr3_aa: ASSAGTWTDTQY
j_call: TRBJ1-3; v_call: TRBV5-1; cdr3_aa: ASSRDRGSGNTIY
j_call: TRBJ2-2; v_call: TRBV15; cdr3_aa: ATSRKGAGELF
j_call: TRBJ1-2; v_call: TRBV18; cdr3_aa: ASSSAQGVIYT
j_call: TRBJ1-2; v_call: TRBV25-1; cdr3_aa: ASSVNYGYT